The 10 T cell receptor beta chains presented below share a single source sample, sequenced in a study of cytomegalovirus exposure and HLA in healthy donors (dated by TCRdb to about 2017). Library method: the immunoSEQ multiplex PCR assay. A mixture of 60 forward primers for TCR Vbeta segments and 13 reverse primers for TCR Jbeta segments was used in the multiplex PCR. TCRdb holds this immuneACCESS table with in-frame rearrangements only. Some clones are missing; in checked studies, unresolved V genes explain under half, and the rest has no known cause. The sample includes approximately 33,000 clones, with more than 50% observed a single time. The ten biggest clones cover more than 5% of the sample. What was sequenced was PBMCs. The receptors were sampled from a woman between 35 and 50 years old in good health and CMV-seropositive.

The chain employs TRBV2 and TRBJ1-1, with D perhaps matching TRBD1 (6 bases). The CDR3 covers 13 residues. CDR1 is SNHLY and CDR2 is FYNNEI in the germline V gene. V lost 3 bases and J 4 bases, leaving 9 bases between the germline ends. This CDR3 is CASSDGGGTEAFF. CDR3 nucleotide sequence: TGTGCCAGCAGTGATGGGGGCGGCACTGAAGCTTTCTTT.

This chain uses TRBV6-5 with TRBJ1-2; D remains ambiguous. CDR3 length equals 11 residues. V was cut by 10 bases and J by 4 bases, with 10 bases left in between. Germline CDR1 MNHEY, CDR2 SVGAGI. The CDR3 nucleotides read TGTGCCACCCGTCTCAGCTATGGCTACACCTTC. It codes for CATRLSYGYTF.

This rearrangement joins TRBV19 to TRBJ2-3; 8 nucleotides match TRBD2. Germline trimming cut 6 bases from V and 6 bases from J; bases unmatched to any gene: 5. The germline gives CDR1 LNHDA, CDR2 SQIVND (reference sequence). CDR3 length: 13 amino acids. The CDR3 nucleotides are TGTGCCAGTAGGACCCCGGGGGGGGATACGCAGTATTTT. Encoded protein: CASRTPGGDTQYF.

The J gene is TRBJ1-4, the V gene TRBV7-2, with 8 bases identical to TRBD1. V lost 5 bases, J lost 8 bases, and 10 bases stayed unmatched. CDR3 length: 15 residues. CDR1 SGHTA and CDR2 FQGNSA come from the germline V gene. The CDR3 bases are TGTGCCAGCAGCCCATTGGGACAGGTCGGCGAAAAACTGTTTTTT. Translating gives CASSPLGQVGEKLFF.

This clone has a handful of counts. The chain uses TRBV6-4 and TRBJ2-2; tentative D call: TRBD1 (5 bases). The germline V gene has CDR1 MRHNA and CDR2 SNTAGT. V shed 0 bases and J shed 3 bases, with 5 bases lying between them. The length of the CDR3 is 14 residues. As DNA, the CDR3 is TGTGCCAGCAGTGACTCACAGGACACCGGGGAGCTGTTTTTT. This sequence encodes CASSDSQDTGELFF.

This clone has a handful of counts. The V and J genes are TRBV5-6 and TRBJ2-1, with TRBD1 matching over 7 bases. Unmatched junction bases numbered 0, after V lost 3 bases and J lost 6 bases. This CDR3 has 12 amino acids. In germline, CDR1 is SGHDT, CDR2 YYEEEE. The CDR3 region is CASSWDSNEQFF. CDR3 DNA sequence: TGTGCCAGCAGCTGGGACAGCAATGAGCAGTTCTTC.

The V and J genes are TRBV6-4 and TRBJ2-3, with D uncertain. Looked up from germline, CDR1 is MRHNA and CDR2 is SNTAGT. V lost 7 bases and J lost 4, with 21 bases in between. The CDR3 length is 16 residues. The CDR3 region is CASNRSRGALADTQYF. In DNA, the CDR3 is TGTGCCAGCAATAGGTCTAGAGGTGCACTGGCAGATACGCAGTATTTT.

This chain connects TRBV7-8 to TRBJ1-2; D possibly corresponds to TRBD1 (5 bases). Germline CDR1 SGHVS, CDR2 FQNEAQ. There are 14 residues in the CDR3. Trimming stripped 3 bases from V and 1 base from J, with 9 bases between. The CDR3 coding sequence is TGTGCCAGCAGCTTGGGGACTAATAACTATGGCTACACCTTC. It translates to CASSLGTNNYGYTF.

The rearrangement uses TRBV4-3 and TRBJ2-2, with TRBD2 matching over 10 bases. Germline V gene sequence: CDR1 LGHNA, CDR2 YSLEER. V was clipped by 3 bases and J by 1 base; unmatched bases: 5. This CDR3 region has 17 residues. This CDR3 is CASSQGSSGGNTGELFF. The CDR3 DNA reads as TGCGCCAGCAGCCAGGGATCTAGCGGGGGGAACACCGGGGAGCTGTTTTTT.

The rearrangement joins TRBV4-1 to TRBJ1-4; D remains unclear. The CDR3 extends over 15 amino acids. The germline V and J ends were trimmed by 1 base and 8 bases, with 14 bases remaining between them. Germline V gene lookup returns CDR1 MGHRA and CDR2 YSYEKL. The DNA for the CDR3 is TGCGCCAGCAGCCAAGTCTGGGCCCCGAACGAAAAACTGTTTTTT. Translation gives CASSQVWAPNEKLFF.